This passage covers 4 T cell receptor beta chains from one sample sequenced in a study of cytotoxic CD8 clonotypes in ibrutinib-treated CLL. Using immunoSEQ multiplex PCR, the repertoire was profiled, and TCRdb retains in-frame clones only, with some absent. This table holds tens of thousands of clones, roughly 50% found once. Sequences were derived from PBMCs, sampled after 12 months of ibrutinib treatment. These receptors were collected from a human donor with chronic lymphocytic leukemia.

The chain couples TRBV28 to TRBJ2-7; 9 bases fit TRBD1. This CDR3 is built from 14 residues. CDR1 and CDR2 (germline): MDHEN, SYDVKM. V was clipped by 5 bases and J by 5 bases; unmatched bases: 7. CDR3 nucleotides: TGTGCCAGCAGTCCCGGGACAGGGTATGACGAGCAGTACTTC. Protein sequence: CASSPGTGYDEQYF.

A few counts support this clone. V gene TRBV7-9 combines with J gene TRBJ2-7; D unclear. Trimming removed 5 bases from V and 6 bases from J, with 14 bases in between. Per the germline V gene, CDR1 is SEHNR and CDR2 is FQNEAQ (reference sequence). The CDR3 has 13 residues. As DNA, the CDR3 is TGTGCCAGCAGCCTGGGGTCCAAGGCCGAGCAGTACGTC. Residues: CASSLGSKAEQYV.

The chain recombines TRBV30 with TRBJ1-1; TRBD1 matches at 9 bases. There are 15 residues in the CDR3. The germline gives CDR1 GTSNPN, CDR2 SVGIG (reference sequence). Losses at the gene ends were 3 bases for V and 0 bases for J; bases not matched to a gene: 5. The CDR3 region is CAWRATGGMNTEAFF. CDR3 sequence (DNA): TGTGCCTGGAGAGCGACAGGGGGAATGAACACTGAAGCTTTCTTT.

This clone came up a few times. CDR3 protein: CASSPGAEQFF. In DNA form, the CDR3 reads TGTGCCAGCAGCCCCGGGGCAGAGCAGTTCTTC. The chain carries TRBV11-2 and TRBJ2-1; D may correspond to TRBD1 or TRBD2 (5 bases each). The CDR3 has 11 residues. Germline CDR1 SGHAT, CDR2 FQNNGV. V lost 5 bases and J 10 bases, leaving 9 bases between the germline ends.